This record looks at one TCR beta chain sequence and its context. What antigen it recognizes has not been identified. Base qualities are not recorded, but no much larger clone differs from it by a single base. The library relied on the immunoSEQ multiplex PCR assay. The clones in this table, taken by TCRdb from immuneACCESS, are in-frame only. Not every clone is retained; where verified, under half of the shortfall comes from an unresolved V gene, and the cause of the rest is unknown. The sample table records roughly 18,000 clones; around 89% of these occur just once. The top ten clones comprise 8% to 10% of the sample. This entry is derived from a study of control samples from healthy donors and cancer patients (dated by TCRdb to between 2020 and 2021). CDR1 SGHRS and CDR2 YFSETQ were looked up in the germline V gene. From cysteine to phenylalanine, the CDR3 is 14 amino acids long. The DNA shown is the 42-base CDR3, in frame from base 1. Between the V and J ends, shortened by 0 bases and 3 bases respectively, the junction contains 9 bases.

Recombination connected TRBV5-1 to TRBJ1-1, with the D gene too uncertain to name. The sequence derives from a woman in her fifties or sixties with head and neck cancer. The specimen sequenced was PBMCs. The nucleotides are TGCGCCAGCAGCTTGGACAGATCTTACACTGAAGCTTTCTTT. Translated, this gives CASSLDRSYTEAFF.